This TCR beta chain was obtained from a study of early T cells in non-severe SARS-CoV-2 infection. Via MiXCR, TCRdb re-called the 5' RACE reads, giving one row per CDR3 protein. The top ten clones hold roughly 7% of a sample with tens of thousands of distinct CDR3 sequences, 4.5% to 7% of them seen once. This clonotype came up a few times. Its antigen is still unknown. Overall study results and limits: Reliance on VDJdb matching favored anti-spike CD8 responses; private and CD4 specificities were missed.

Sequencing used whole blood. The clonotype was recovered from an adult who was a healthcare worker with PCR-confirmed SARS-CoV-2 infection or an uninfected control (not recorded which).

Written as DNA, the CDR3 is TGTGCCAGCGGACAGAGTAATAGCAATCAGCCCCAGCATTTT. This codes for CASGQSNSNQPQHF. This chain joins TRBV6-2 or TRBV6-3 and TRBJ1-5, with D possibly matching TRBD1 (6 bases). This CDR3 has 14 amino acids. Looked up from germline, CDR1 is MNHEY and CDR2 is SVGEGT. Deletions cut 8 bases from V and 0 bases from J, with 11 bases between.